Given below is one T cell receptor beta chain in context. Its antigen target is currently unknown. Per-nucleotide qualities are absent, and no much larger clonotype sits a single base away. The CDR3 regions of human TCRbeta chains were analyzed by immunosequencing. In the original analysis: TCRs in the repertoires were compared against a reference library of SARS-CoV-2-specific TCRs that had been generated with the MIRA antigen-specificity platform. Breadth meant the fraction of unique TCRs that were SARS-CoV-2-associated, whereas depth meant the fraction of total T cells that were SARS-CoV-2-associated. Using the MIRA data, each spike-specific TCR was mapped to the spike region that the TCR reacts to and placed in a CD4 or CD8 class. Log10-transformed breadth and depth values were compared by one-way ANOVA with Sidak's multiple comparisons tests. TCRdb's version of the immuneACCESS table is confined to in-frame rearrangements and falls short of the full clone set. An unresolved V gene accounts for under half of the shortfall where checked; the remainder is of unknown origin. V and J calls plus clone size are reproduced from that table; the DNA served to infer D and trimming. A total of over 120,000 clones appear in this sample, roughly 90% of them only once. The ten top clones hold approximately 3.5% of the sample.

The sample's time point, from its label and the paper: about 28 days (+/-7) after the second vaccine dose. AZD1222 recipients given second doses at about 4 weeks or at about 12 weeks were pooled, since spike-specific TCR depth and breadth were not found to differ between the two schedules. The vaccinee samples were drawn from two UK trials, COV001 and COV002, one of which was a single-blind randomized controlled phase 2/3 trial testing AZD1222 (ChAdOx1 nCoV-19) in healthy adults. Trial participant PBMC samples were collected at day 0 and day 28 after the second dose for TCRbeta chain sequencing. This sample was taken from a study of T cell responses to AZD1222 COVID-19 vaccine (dated by TCRdb to about 2021). Regarding the complete study: TCR sequencing was performed for more than 230 trial participants, of whom about 200 were given two doses of AZD1222 and 26 were given two doses of MenACWY control vaccine. Trial participants were enrolled into age subgroups of 18-55, 56-69 and 70-plus years, which contained 148, 28 and 57 TCR-sequenced participants, respectively.

The research as a whole found: Conclusions about previously exposed vaccinees are limited because only 5 or 6 AZD1222 recipients were SARS-CoV-2 seropositive at baseline. Reportedly, close to half of the unique spike-specific TCRs recognized epitopes lying outside the regions that are mutated in the B.1.351 and B.1.1.7 variants. Because no day 14 peak-response samples were available, the repertoires could be characterized only after the peak T cell response. The 56-69-year group was small, and its depth increase did not reach significance, likely because of low power. Most participants were white British and females outnumbered males, and the authors suggested that clonal diversity may have been underestimated. CD4 TCRs associated with the vaccine covered the entire spike protein, and the dominant responses were in regions 160-218 and 743-854. After two AZD1222 doses, both the breadth and the depth of spike-specific TCRs were significantly higher than at day 0 and than in MenACWY recipients.

The receptor was isolated from an adult who received the AZD1222 COVID-19 vaccine. Specimen: peripheral blood, collected 28 days after the second AZD1222 dose.

The encoded CDR3 is CATSGRTYEQYF. DNA sequence: TGTGCCACCAGTGGAAGGACCTACGAGCAGTACTTC. In this chain, TRBV24-1 is recombined with TRBJ2-7, with no confidently assigned D gene. V lost 5 bases and J lost 2 bases; the stretch between them is 6 bases long. The germline V gene provides CDR1 KGHDR and CDR2 SFDVKD. The CDR3 runs 12 amino acids, cysteine and phenylalanine included. Just CDR3 DNA is preserved here, 36 bases in frame from base 1.